These T cell receptor beta chains were read from a single sample in a study of shared clonotypes between healthy human individuals. Profiling relied on immunoSEQ multiplex PCR, and the TCRdb table lists in-frame clones only, not all of them. The sample has around 2.5 million clones, 93% seen once. Sequenced material: naive CD4+ T cells from PBMCs. These receptors all come from a man between 18 and 35 years old in good health. Some clones in this sample may be carry-over from other donors' samples. Both conserved end residues are part of each CDR3. The order of the fields is V gene, D gene, J gene, CDR3 length, clone size, CDR3 DNA, CDR3 protein. The D gene is left open where the match is weak. Rows may omit the clone size; those that give it use once, few, many or a size class.

TRBV6-6	.	TRBJ2-3	15	.	TGTGCCAGCAGTTCCCGGGATAGCAGGGCAGATACGCAGTATTTT	CASSSRDSRADTQYF
TRBV5-1	TRBD2	TRBJ2-1	17	.	TGCGCCAGCAGCTCCCACTCCTTAGCGGGATTCACACATGAGCAGTTCTTC	CASSSHSLAGFTHEQFF
TRBV5-1	TRBD2	TRBJ2-1	15	.	TGCGCCAGCAGCTGGAGACTAGCGGGAGATAATGAGCAGTTCTTC	CASSWRLAGDNEQFF
TRBV28	TRBD1	TRBJ1-4	15	.	TGTGCCAGCAGGGCCGGGGGACAGGGGGAAGGAAAACTGTTTTTT	CASRAGGQGEGKLFF
TRBV5-6	.	TRBJ2-7	13	.	TGTGCCAGCAGCTTGGGACTTCTCTACGAGCAGTACTTC	CASSLGLLYEQYF
TRBV28	.	TRBJ2-7	14	.	TGTGCCAGCAGTTTATCTGCAGGGGTGGGCGAGCAGTACTTC	CASSLSAGVGEQYF
TRBV19	.	TRBJ1-5	17	.	TGTGCCAGTAGTATCCGGGCGACAAGATATAGCAATCAGCCCCAGCATTTT	CASSIRATRYSNQPQHF
TRBV5-1	.	TRBJ2-2	13	.	TGCGCCAGCAGCTTCGCGGGTCCCGGGGAGCTGTTTTTT	CASSFAGPGELFF
TRBV7-2	TRBD2	TRBJ2-7	15	.	TGTGCCAGCAGCTTAGTCGGACTAGCGGGCTACGAGCAGTACTTC	CASSLVGLAGYEQYF
TRBV6-1	TRBD1	TRBJ1-6	14	once	TGTGCCAGCAGTGAAGGGACAGGGGTTTCACCCCTCCACTTT	CASSEGTGVSPLHF
TRBV2	.	TRBJ1-2	13	once	TGTGCCAGCAGCCTGACAGAAGGATATGGCTACACCTTC	CASSLTEGYGYTF
TRBV11-2	.	TRBJ2-7	15	.	TGTGCCAGCAGCTTAGTTCCTAGCGCGTCCTACGAGCAGTACTTC	CASSLVPSASYEQYF
TRBV4-1	.	TRBJ2-7	17	.	TGCGCCAGCAGCCAAGCTGGGGATGCGACAGGTCGCTACGAGCAGTACTTC	CASSQAGDATGRYEQYF
TRBV30	.	TRBJ2-4	15	.	TGTGCCTGGAGTGTACGACAGCTGGCCAAAAACATTCAGTACTTC	CAWSVRQLAKNIQYF
TRBV2	TRBD2	TRBJ2-6	16	.	TGTGCCAGCAGTTTGTTCCGGGAGGCTGGGGCCAACGTCCTGACTTTC	CASSLFREAGANVLTF
TRBV18	.	TRBJ2-3	15	.	TGTGCCAGCTCACAACTACAGCAAAACACAGATACGCAGTATTTT	CASSQLQQNTDTQYF
TRBV6-6	.	TRBJ2-1	12	.	TGTGCCAGCAGCGGACGAGACAATGAGCAGTTCTTC	CASSGRDNEQFF
TRBV5-1	.	TRBJ2-7	15	.	TGCGCCAGCAGCCTATTAGCAGTCCCATCGTACGAGCAGTACTTC	CASSLLAVPSYEQYF
TRBV5-1	TRBD1	TRBJ1-3	16	.	TGCGCCAGCAGCGCAGGACAGGGCCTCTCTGGAAACACCATATATTTT	CASSAGQGLSGNTIYF
TRBV5-1	.	TRBJ2-1	14	.	TGCGCCAGCAGCTTGGTTCCTAGTACGAATGAGCAGTTCTTC	CASSLVPSTNEQFF
TRBV7-3	TRBD2	TRBJ2-2	16	.	TGTGCCAGCAGCTCCCAAGCGGGAGTTAACACCGGGGAGCTGTTTTTT	CASSSQAGVNTGELFF
TRBV29-1	.	TRBJ1-1	14	.	TGCAGCGTTGAACGGGCGGCGGTGAACACTGAAGCTTTCTTT	CSVERAAVNTEAFF
TRBV6-1	.	TRBJ1-6	13	.	TGTGCCAGCAGTGACAGACGTAATTCACCCCTCCACTTT	CASSDRRNSPLHF
TRBV9	.	TRBJ1-4	15	.	TGTGCCAGCAGCCCCCGAACAGGAGGTAATGAAAAACTGTTTTTT	CASSPRTGGNEKLFF
TRBV5-1	.	TRBJ2-7	16	.	TGCGCCAGCAGCGAGGACGGAACGGGAAGCTCCTACGAGCAGTACTTC	CASSEDGTGSSYEQYF
TRBV19	.	TRBJ2-1	15	.	TGTGCCAGTAGTTCACTAGGTAGGGCCTACAATGAGCAGTTCTTC	CASSSLGRAYNEQFF
TRBV5-4	.	TRBJ2-3	14	.	TGTGCCAGCAGCCCCCGGCAGGCCTCAGATACGCAGTATTTT	CASSPRQASDTQYF
TRBV7-3	.	TRBJ2-2	15	.	TGTGCCAGCAGCCCAACTAGATCCCCCACCGGGGAGCTGTTTTTT	CASSPTRSPTGELFF
TRBV4-2	TRBD1	TRBJ2-5	15	once	TGTGCCAGCAGCCAATCGGACAGGGGCTCAGAGACCCAGTACTTC	CASSQSDRGSETQYF
TRBV2	TRBD1	TRBJ2-5	14	.	TGTGCCAGCAGCGGACAGGGGAATATAGAGACCCAGTACTTC	CASSGQGNIETQYF
TRBV10-3	.	TRBJ2-5	13	.	TGTGCCATCGCTGCGTCTTCGGGGGAGACCCAGTACTTC	CAIAASSGETQYF
TRBV19	TRBD2	TRBJ2-5	15	.	TGTGCCAGCTCGTGGGCTAGCGGGAAACAAGAGACCCAGTACTTC	CASSWASGKQETQYF
TRBV18	.	TRBJ2-7	18	.	TGTGCCAGCTCACCACCGGGAGGTGCGCAGGGAACCCTCCGCGAGCAGTACTTC	CASSPPGGAQGTLREQYF
TRBV7-9	.	TRBJ2-2	17	.	TGTGCCAGCAGCTTGAGAGAACAGGAGATGAACACCGGGGAGCTGTTTTTT	CASSLREQEMNTGELFF
TRBV28	.	TRBJ2-7	13	.	TGTGCCAGCAGTACGGTAAGCTCCTACGAGCAGTACTTC	CASSTVSSYEQYF
TRBV7-3	.	TRBJ2-3	14	.	TGTGCCAGCAGTTTAAGGGGGGGCCAAGATACGCAGTATTTT	CASSLRGGQDTQYF
TRBV5-1	.	TRBJ1-1	14	few	TGCGCCAGCAGCTTGGAGCGAGGGAACACTGAAGCTTTCTTT	CASSLERGNTEAFF
TRBV2	TRBD1	TRBJ2-1	13	few	TGTGCCAGCCGTAGACAGGGGGCGGGGGAGCAGTTCTTC	CASRRQGAGEQFF
TRBV28	.	TRBJ2-1	16	.	TGTGCCAGCAGTCCCGGCCCGGACAGTTCCTCCAATGAGCAGTTCTTC	CASSPGPDSSSNEQFF
TRBV15	TRBD1	TRBJ2-1	16	once	TGTGCCACCAGCAGAGAACCGACAGGGGGCTACAATGAGCAGTTCTTC	CATSREPTGGYNEQFF
TRBV6-6	.	TRBJ2-5	14	.	TGTGCCAGCAGTTGGGGGACGGCGTACGGTGCCCAGTACTTC	CASSWGTAYGAQYF
TRBV10-3	.	TRBJ2-4	13	.	TGTGCCACACAAACTGGGGCGGGAAACATTCAGTACTTC	CATQTGAGNIQYF
TRBV14	.	TRBJ1-2	11	few	TGTGCCAGCAGCCAAGGCCGAGGCTACACCTTC	CASSQGRGYTF
TRBV7-2	.	TRBJ1-1	13	.	TGTGCCAGCAGCTTAGCGGGGAACACTGAAGCTTTCTTT	CASSLAGNTEAFF
TRBV28	TRBD1	TRBJ1-5	14	.	TGTGCCAGCACAATCTCTGACAGGGTCCAGCCCCAGCATTTT	CASTISDRVQPQHF
TRBV5-4	.	TRBJ1-1	15	.	TGTGCCAGCAGCTTCGTCAGACGGGGGAACACTGAAGCTTTCTTT	CASSFVRRGNTEAFF